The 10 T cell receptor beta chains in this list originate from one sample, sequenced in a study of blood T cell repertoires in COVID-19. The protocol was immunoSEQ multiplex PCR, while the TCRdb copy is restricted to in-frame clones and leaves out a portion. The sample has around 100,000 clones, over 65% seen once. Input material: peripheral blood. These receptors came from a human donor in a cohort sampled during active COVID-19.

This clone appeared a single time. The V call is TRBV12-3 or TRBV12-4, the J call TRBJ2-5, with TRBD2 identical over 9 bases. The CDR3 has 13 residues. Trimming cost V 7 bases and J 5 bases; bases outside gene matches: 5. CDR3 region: CASTLGLAETQYF. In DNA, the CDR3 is TGTGCCAGCACCCTAGGACTAGCGGAGACCCAGTACTTC.

CDR3: CASRAQGSGTYEQYF. CDR3 in DNA: TGTGCCAGCAGAGCACAGGGCTCTGGCACCTACGAGCAGTACTTC. The chain links TRBV28 to TRBJ2-7, with D tentatively TRBD1 (6 bases). V lost 6 bases and J lost 2, with 17 bases in between. Germline values: CDR1 MDHEN, CDR2 SYDVKM. The CDR3 has 15 amino acids. The full variable domain, with the rest looked up from reference TRBV28 and TRBJ2-7, is DVKVTQSSRYLVKRTGEKVFLECVQDMDHENMFWYRQDPGLGLRLIYFSYDVKMKEKGDIPEGYSVSREKKERFSLILESASTNQTSMYLCASRAQGSGTYEQYFGPGTRLTVT.

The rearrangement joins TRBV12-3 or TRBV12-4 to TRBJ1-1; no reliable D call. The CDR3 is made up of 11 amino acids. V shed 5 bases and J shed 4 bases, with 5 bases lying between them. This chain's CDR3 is CASSRVTEAFF. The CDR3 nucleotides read TGTGCCAGCAGTCGGGTCACTGAAGCTTTCTTT.

The CDR3 DNA follows: TGTGCCAGCAGTGATTCCGGCCTGCGGATGACTTACGAGCAGTACTTC. Its translation is CASSDSGLRMTYEQYF. The rearrangement links TRBV6-1 to TRBJ2-7, with unresolved D. The germline V and J ends were trimmed by 3 bases and 4 bases, with 19 bases remaining between them. Germline V gene lookup returns CDR1 MNHNS and CDR2 SASEGT. This CDR3 is built from 16 residues.

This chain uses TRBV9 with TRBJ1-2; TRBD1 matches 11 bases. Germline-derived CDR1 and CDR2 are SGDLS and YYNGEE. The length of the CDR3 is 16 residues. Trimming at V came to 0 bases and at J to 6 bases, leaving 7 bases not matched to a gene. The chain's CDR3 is CASSVGGQGASNGYTF. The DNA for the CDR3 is TGTGCCAGCAGCGTAGGTGGACAGGGGGCGAGTAATGGCTACACCTTC. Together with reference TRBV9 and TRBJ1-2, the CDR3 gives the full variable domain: DSGVTQTPKHLITATGQRVTLRCSPRSGDLSVYWYQQSLDQGLQFLIQYYNGEERAKGNILERFSAQQFPDLHSELNLSSLELGDSALYFCASSVGGQGASNGYTFGSGTRLTVV.

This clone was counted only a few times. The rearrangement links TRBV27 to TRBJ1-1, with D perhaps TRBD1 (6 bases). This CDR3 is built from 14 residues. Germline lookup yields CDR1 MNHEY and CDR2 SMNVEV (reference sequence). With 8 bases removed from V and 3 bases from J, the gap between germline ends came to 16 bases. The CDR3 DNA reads TGTGCCAGCGGGGGTGGGGGGGCAGACACTGAAGCTTTCTTT. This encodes CASGGGGADTEAFF.

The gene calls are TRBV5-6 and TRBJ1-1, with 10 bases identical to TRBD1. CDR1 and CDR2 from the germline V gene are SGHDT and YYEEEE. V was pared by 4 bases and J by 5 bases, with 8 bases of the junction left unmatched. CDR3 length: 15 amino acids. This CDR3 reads CASSGRDRGVTEAFF. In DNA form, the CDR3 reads TGTGCCAGCAGCGGGAGGGACAGGGGAGTGACTGAAGCTTTCTTT.

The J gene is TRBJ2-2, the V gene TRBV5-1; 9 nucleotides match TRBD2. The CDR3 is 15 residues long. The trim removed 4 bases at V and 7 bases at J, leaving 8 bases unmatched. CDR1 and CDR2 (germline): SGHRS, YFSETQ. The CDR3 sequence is CASSPVAGAGGELFF. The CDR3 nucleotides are TGCGCCAGCAGCCCGGTAGCGGGAGCTGGCGGGGAGCTGTTTTTT.

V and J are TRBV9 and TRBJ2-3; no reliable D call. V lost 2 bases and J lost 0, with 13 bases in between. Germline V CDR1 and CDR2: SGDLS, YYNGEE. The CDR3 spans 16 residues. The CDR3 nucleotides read TGTGCCAGCAGCGTCCGTGGAGACGGTAGCACAGATACGCAGTATTTT. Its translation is CASSVRGDGSTDTQYF.

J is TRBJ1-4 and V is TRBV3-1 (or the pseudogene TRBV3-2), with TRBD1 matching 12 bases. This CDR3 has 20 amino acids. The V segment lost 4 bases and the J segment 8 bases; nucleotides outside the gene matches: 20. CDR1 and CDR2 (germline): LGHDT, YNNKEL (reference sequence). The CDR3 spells CASSPRPPGTGGAGAEKLFF. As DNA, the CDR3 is TGTGCCAGCAGCCCGCGACCCCCCGGGACAGGGGGCGCGGGTGCCGAAAAACTGTTTTTT.